The rows below give T cell receptor beta chains drawn from one sample of a study of blood T cell repertoires in COVID-19. The method was immunoSEQ multiplex PCR; TCRdb's version includes in-frame clones alone and lacks a portion of them. Found here are some 150,000 clones, 83% of them singletons; the top ten hold about 12%. Sample: peripheral blood. These receptors all stem from a woman in her sixties with COVID-19, enrolled during active disease. Both conserved end residues are part of each CDR3. Each record gives: D gene, clone size, J gene, V gene, CDR3 protein, CDR3 DNA. The D gene is left open where the match is weak. The listing skips clone size in some rows; elsewhere it reads once, few, many or a size class.

d_gene: NA; abundance: NA; j_gene: TRBJ2-1; v_gene: TRBV9; CDR3aa: CASSVAGGRSENEQFF; CDR3nt: TGTGCCAGCAGCGTAGCAGGAGGGAGATCGGAAAATGAGCAGTTCTTC
d_gene: TRBD1; abundance: few; j_gene: TRBJ1-5; v_gene: TRBV5-1; CDR3aa: CASSLEGTGGNQPQHF; CDR3nt: TGCGCCAGCAGCTTGGAAGGGACAGGGGGCAATCAGCCCCAGCATTTT
d_gene: TRBD1; abundance: NA; j_gene: TRBJ1-1; v_gene: TRBV10-3; CDR3aa: CAISESGGGANTEAFF; CDR3nt: TGTGCCATCAGTGAGTCCGGAGGGGGCGCGAACACTGAAGCTTTCTTT
d_gene: TRBD1; abundance: few; j_gene: TRBJ1-2; v_gene: TRBV10-3; CDR3aa: CATRDSSNYGYTF; CDR3nt: TGTGCCACCCGGGACAGTTCTAACTATGGCTACACCTTC
d_gene: TRBD1; abundance: NA; j_gene: TRBJ2-5; v_gene: TRBV18; CDR3aa: CASSRGQGETQYF; CDR3nt: TGTGCCAGCTCAAGAGGACAGGGAGAGACCCAGTACTTC
d_gene: TRBD1; abundance: NA; j_gene: TRBJ1-1; v_gene: TRBV19; CDR3aa: CASSIIDRGANTEAFF; CDR3nt: TGTGCCAGTAGTATTATCGACAGGGGGGCAAACACTGAAGCTTTCTTT
d_gene: TRBD1; abundance: NA; j_gene: TRBJ1-5; v_gene: TRBV2; CDR3aa: CASSQGQGHQPQHF; CDR3nt: TGTGCCAGCAGTCAGGGACAGGGTCATCAGCCCCAGCATTTT
d_gene: TRBD1; abundance: NA; j_gene: TRBJ2-3; v_gene: TRBV5-6; CDR3aa: CASSPSGQTRDTQYF; CDR3nt: TGTGCCAGCAGCCCATCGGGACAGACGAGGGATACGCAGTATTTT
d_gene: TRBD2; abundance: NA; j_gene: TRBJ2-2; v_gene: TRBV28; CDR3aa: CASTLGLAPPNTGELFF; CDR3nt: TGTGCCAGCACCCTGGGACTAGCGCCGCCGAACACCGGGGAGCTGTTTTTT
d_gene: NA; abundance: once; j_gene: TRBJ1-1; v_gene: TRBV6-6; CDR3aa: CASNPRGNTEAFF; CDR3nt: TGTGCCAGCAACCCGCGGGGTAACACTGAAGCTTTCTTT
d_gene: NA; abundance: NA; j_gene: TRBJ1-5; v_gene: TRBV6-6; CDR3aa: CASSPTQGLYSNQPQHF; CDR3nt: TGTGCCAGCAGTCCGACCCAGGGACTGTATAGCAATCAGCCCCAGCATTTT
d_gene: TRBD1; abundance: NA; j_gene: TRBJ2-1; v_gene: TRBV4-1; CDR3aa: CASSTQGAPNEQFF; CDR3nt: TGCGCCAGCAGCACACAGGGGGCGCCCAATGAGCAGTTCTTC
d_gene: NA; abundance: NA; j_gene: TRBJ1-2; v_gene: TRBV6-6; CDR3aa: CASRGRGSGYTF; CDR3nt: TGTGCCAGCAGAGGCCGGGGGTCGGGCTACACCTTC
d_gene: NA; abundance: NA; j_gene: TRBJ1-5; v_gene: TRBV18; CDR3aa: CASSPATRGNQPQHF; CDR3nt: TGTGCCAGCTCACCAGCGACCCGGGGCAATCAGCCCCAGCATTTT
d_gene: NA; abundance: NA; j_gene: TRBJ1-1; v_gene: TRBV7-9; CDR3aa: CASSLGPALGQGSDAFF; CDR3nt: TGTGCCAGCAGCTTAGGGCCCGCTCTGGGCCAGGGATCGGACGCTTTCTTT
d_gene: NA; abundance: NA; j_gene: TRBJ1-1; v_gene: TRBV9; CDR3aa: CASSPDLNTEAFF; CDR3nt: TGTGCCAGCAGCCCCGACTTGAACACTGAAGCTTTCTTT
d_gene: NA; abundance: NA; j_gene: TRBJ2-5; v_gene: TRBV5-1; CDR3aa: CASRRDQETQYF; CDR3nt: TGCGCCAGCAGGCGTGACCAAGAGACCCAGTACTTC
d_gene: NA; abundance: NA; j_gene: TRBJ1-2; v_gene: TRBV6-4; CDR3aa: CASSDFSTGGYTF; CDR3nt: TGTGCCAGCAGTGACTTTTCAACAGGGGGCTACACCTTC
d_gene: TRBD1; abundance: NA; j_gene: TRBJ1-3; v_gene: TRBV18; CDR3aa: CASSLAGQGENTIYF; CDR3nt: TGTGCCAGCTCCCTCGCGGGACAGGGTGAAAACACCATATATTTT
d_gene: TRBD1; abundance: NA; j_gene: TRBJ1-2; v_gene: TRBV27; CDR3aa: CASSLSGGTGDGYTF; CDR3nt: TGTGCCAGCAGTTTATCGGGTGGGACAGGGGATGGCTACACCTTC
d_gene: NA; abundance: NA; j_gene: TRBJ1-1; v_gene: TRBV12-3/TRBV12-4; CDR3aa: CASSFTANTEAFF; CDR3nt: TGTGCCAGCAGTTTCACAGCGAACACTGAAGCTTTCTTT
d_gene: TRBD2; abundance: once; j_gene: TRBJ2-5; v_gene: TRBV9; CDR3aa: CASSRRLAGGQETQYF; CDR3nt: TGTGCCAGCAGCCGGAGACTAGCGGGGGGGCAAGAGACCCAGTACTTC
d_gene: NA; abundance: once; j_gene: TRBJ2-2; v_gene: TRBV7-9; CDR3aa: CASSLFPSDVTGELFF; CDR3nt: TGTGCCAGCAGCTTGTTCCCTAGCGATGTGACCGGGGAGCTGTTTTTT